The subject of this entry is one TCR beta chain. As yet, its antigen is unknown. The data were taken from a study of cytomegalovirus exposure and HLA in healthy donors. Overall study results and limits: In terms of immune exposure information, only CMV serostatus was available. Some V segments, TRBV6-2 and TRBV6-3 among them, were indistinguishable and were therefore excluded.

The CDR3 is 17 residues long. J lost 4 bases, V lost 2 bases, and 6 bases had no gene match. Germline values: CDR1 MDHEN, CDR2 SYDVKM. It was with 60 Vbeta and 13 Jbeta primers that the PCR ran. Using immunoSEQ multiplex PCR, the repertoire was profiled, and TCRdb retains in-frame clones only, with some absent. The table lists roughly 51,000 clones. The sequence was collected from a male donor in good health and CMV-seropositive. The chain recombines TRBV28 with TRBJ1-5; 12 bases match TRBD1. Sequencing used PBMCs. CDR3: CASSLLRGQGANQPQHF. The CDR3 region has the DNA TGTGCCAGCAGTTTACTTAGGGGACAGGGGGCGAATCAGCCCCAGCATTTT.